This T cell receptor (beta chain) was profiled in a study of T cell responses to AZD1222 COVID-19 vaccine. This CDR3 is 15 amino acids long. Germline V gene data show CDR1 as MNHNS and CDR2 as SASEGT. The junction had 6 bases not matched to a gene; V was cut back by 2 bases and J by 4 bases. Whole-study results and caveats: Spike was spanned by vaccine-associated CD4 TCRs, with dominance at 160-218 and 743-854. Sampling captured repertoires only after the peak T cell response. The study found Spike-specific TCR breadth and depth rose after two AZD1222 doses. Clonal diversity may have been underestimated, and the donors were mostly white British, with more females than males.

As to this clone: Its antigen is currently unknown.

Data came from immunoSEQ multiplex PCR; TCRdb stores just in-frame clones and leaves some out. Among about 120,000 clones listed, roughly 91% were seen once. This sequence joins TRBV6-1 and TRBJ2-7; 9 bases line up with TRBD1. Sequenced material: peripheral blood, taken 28 days after the second AZD1222 dose. This receptor was obtained from an adult who received the AZD1222 COVID-19 vaccine. This CDR3 reads CASSELATGGYEQYF. DNA for the CDR3: TGTGCCAGCAGTGAACTGGCGACAGGGGGGTACGAGCAGTACTTC.